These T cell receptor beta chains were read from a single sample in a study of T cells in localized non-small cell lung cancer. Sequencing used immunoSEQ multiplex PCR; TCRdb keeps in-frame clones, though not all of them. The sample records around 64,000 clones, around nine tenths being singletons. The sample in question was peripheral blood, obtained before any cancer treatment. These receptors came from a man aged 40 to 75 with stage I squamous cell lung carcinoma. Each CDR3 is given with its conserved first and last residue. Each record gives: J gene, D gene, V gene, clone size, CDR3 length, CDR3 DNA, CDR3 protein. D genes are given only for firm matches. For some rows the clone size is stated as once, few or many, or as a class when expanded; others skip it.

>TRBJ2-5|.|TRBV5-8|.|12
TGTGCCAGCAACCCCCGCCGCGAGACCCAGTACTTC
CASNPRRETQYF
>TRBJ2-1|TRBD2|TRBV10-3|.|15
TGTGCCATCAGTGGGGACTATCTTATCAGCAATGAGCAGTTCTTC
CAISGDYLISNEQFF
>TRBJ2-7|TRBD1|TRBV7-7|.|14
TGTGCTAGCCCCCGGAGACAGGGAAGGTACGAGCAGTACTTC
CASPRRQGRYEQYF
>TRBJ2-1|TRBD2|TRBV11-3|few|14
TGTGCCAGCAGCTTAGAGGCGGGAGAGGATGAGCAGTTCTTC
CASSLEAGEDEQFF
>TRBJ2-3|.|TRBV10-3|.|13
TGTGCCATCAGTGATATTAGGGTTGATACGCAGTATTTT
CAISDIRVDTQYF
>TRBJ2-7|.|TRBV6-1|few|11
TGTGCCAGCAGTGAAACGGTCGAGCAGTACTTC
CASSETVEQYF
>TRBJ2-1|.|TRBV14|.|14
TGTGCCAGCAGCCAAGTGGGCAGTTACAATGAGCAGTTCTTC
CASSQVGSYNEQFF
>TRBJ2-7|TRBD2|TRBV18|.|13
TGTGCCAGCTCACCGGGACTAGCGGCGGAGCAGTACTTC
CASSPGLAAEQYF
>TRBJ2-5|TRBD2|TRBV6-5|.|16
TGTGCCAGCAGTTACTCGCTAGCGGGTGTGGTGGAGACCCAGTACTTC
CASSYSLAGVVETQYF
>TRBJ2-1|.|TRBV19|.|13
TGTGCCAGTAGAGGGAGCGGATACAATGAGCAGTTCTTC
CASRGSGYNEQFF
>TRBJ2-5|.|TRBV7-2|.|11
TGTGCCAGCGGGACCCAAGAGACCCAGTACTTC
CASGTQETQYF
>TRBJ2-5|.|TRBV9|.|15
TGTGCCAGCAGCGTAGGTGGCGGAGGGGGAGAGACCCAGTACTTC
CASSVGGGGGETQYF
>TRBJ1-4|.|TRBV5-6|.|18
TGTGCCAGCAGCTCTTATCTAGTTAGGGGTGCAACTAATGAAAAACTGTTTTTT
CASSSYLVRGATNEKLFF
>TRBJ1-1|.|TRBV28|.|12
TGTGCCAGCAGTCCCCCGGGACATGAAGCTTTCTTT
CASSPPGHEAFF
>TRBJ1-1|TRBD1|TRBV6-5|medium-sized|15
TGTGCCAGCAGTCCTTGGGACAGGGCGAAAACTGAAGCTTTCTTT
CASSPWDRAKTEAFF
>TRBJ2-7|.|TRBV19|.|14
TGTGCCACCACCTCTTCCGGATTACCCTGCGAGCAGTACTTC
CATTSSGLPCEQYF
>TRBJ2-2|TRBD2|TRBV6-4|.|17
TGTGCCAGCAGTTCTACTAGCGGGAGGTCCCCCACCGGGGAGCTGTTTTTT
CASSSTSGRSPTGELFF
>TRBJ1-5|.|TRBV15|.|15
TGTGCCACCAGCAAGAGCAGGACATTCTCAGAGGCCCAGCATTTT
CATSKSRTFSEAQHF
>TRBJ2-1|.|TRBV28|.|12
TGTGCCAGCAGTTTATACCGCAATGAGCAGTTCTTC
CASSLYRNEQFF
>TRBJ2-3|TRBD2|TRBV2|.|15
TGTGCCAGCGAGACTAGCGGGAGGGCCACAGATACGCAGTATTTT
CASETSGRATDTQYF
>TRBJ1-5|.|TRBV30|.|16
TGTGCCTGGAGTGCCTTTAAGGGAACCGACAATCAGCCCCAGCATTTT
CAWSAFKGTDNQPQHF
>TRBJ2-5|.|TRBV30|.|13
TGTGCCTGGAACGTTGACTTAGGGGAGACCCAGTACTTC
CAWNVDLGETQYF
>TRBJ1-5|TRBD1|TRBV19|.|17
TGTGCCAGTAGTAAACCCGGGACAGATTATAGCAATCAGCCCCAGCATTTT
CASSKPGTDYSNQPQHF
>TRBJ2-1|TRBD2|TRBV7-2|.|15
TGTGCCAGCAGCTTAGGGGGACTAGCCGTCAATGAGCAGTTCTTC
CASSLGGLAVNEQFF
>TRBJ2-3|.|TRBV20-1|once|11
TGCAGTGCTAGAGATACAGATACGCAGTATTTT
CSARDTDTQYF
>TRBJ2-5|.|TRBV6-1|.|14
TGTGCCAGCATCCGAGGGGCAGATCAAGAGACCCAGTACTTC
CASIRGADQETQYF
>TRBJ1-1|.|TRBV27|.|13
TGTGCCAGCAGTTTATTCAGGGGCACTGAAGCTTTCTTT
CASSLFRGTEAFF
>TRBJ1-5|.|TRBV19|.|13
TGTGCCAGCAGCCGAGGGGACAATCAGCCCCAGCATTTT
CASSRGDNQPQHF
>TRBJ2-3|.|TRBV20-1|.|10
TGCAGTGCGGCAGGAGATACGCAGTATTTT
CSAAGDTQYF
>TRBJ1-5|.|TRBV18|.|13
TGTGCCAGCTTTCCGGGACCTTTGCAGCCCCAGCATTTT
CASFPGPLQPQHF
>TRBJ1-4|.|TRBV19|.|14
TGTGCCAGTAGTATCTGGCAGGGGAACGAAAAACTGTTTTTT
CASSIWQGNEKLFF
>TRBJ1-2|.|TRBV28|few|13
TGTGCCAGCAGGCCTGGACAGAGCGATGGCTACACCTTC
CASRPGQSDGYTF
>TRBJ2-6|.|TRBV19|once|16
TGTGCCAGTAGTATAGGTGGCTTCTCTGGGGCCAACGTCCTGACTTTC
CASSIGGFSGANVLTF
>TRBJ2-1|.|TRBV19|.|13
TGTGCCAGTAGTAGCATCCCCTACAATGAGCAGTTCTTC
CASSSIPYNEQFF
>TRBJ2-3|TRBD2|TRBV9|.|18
TGTGCCAGCAGCGTAGAGTCGACTAGCGGGTCCTACACAGATACGCAGTATTTT
CASSVESTSGSYTDTQYF
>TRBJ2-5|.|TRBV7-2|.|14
TGTGCCAGCAGCTTAGGAGTTGGGCGGGAGACCCAGTACTTC
CASSLGVGRETQYF
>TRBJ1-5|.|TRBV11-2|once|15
TGTGCCAGCAGCTTCTCACCTACGGTAAGGGAGCCCCAGCATTTT
CASSFSPTVREPQHF
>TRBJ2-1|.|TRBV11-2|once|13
TGTGCCAGCAGCACCCTTCTCGGGAATGAGCAGTTCTTC
CASSTLLGNEQFF
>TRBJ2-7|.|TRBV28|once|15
TGTGCCAGCAGACCACTAACGTCGACTTCCTACGAGCAGTACTTC
CASRPLTSTSYEQYF
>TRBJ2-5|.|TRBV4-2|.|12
TGTGCCAGCAGCCAAGAGGGGTTAACCCAGTACTTC
CASSQEGLTQYF
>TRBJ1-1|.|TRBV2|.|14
TGTGCCAGCAGGGGGGAGGGGTTGGGAACTGAAGCTTTCTTT
CASRGEGLGTEAFF
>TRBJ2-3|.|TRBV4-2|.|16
TGTGCCAGCAGCCAAACCCCGGGACTGGGCACAGATACGCAGTATTTT
CASSQTPGLGTDTQYF
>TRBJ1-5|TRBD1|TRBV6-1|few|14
TGTGCCAGCAGTGGACAGGGGTACAATCAGCCCCAGCATTTT
CASSGQGYNQPQHF
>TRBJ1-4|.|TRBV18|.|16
TGTGCCAGCTCACAGCAGGCCCCCGGGACTAATGAAAAACTGTTTTTT
CASSQQAPGTNEKLFF
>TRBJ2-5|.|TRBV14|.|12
TGTGCCAGCAGCCAAGTCCAAGAGACCCAGTACTTC
CASSQVQETQYF
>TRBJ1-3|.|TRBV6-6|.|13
TGTGCCAGCAGACCGGATTGGGGAAACACCATATATTTT
CASRPDWGNTIYF
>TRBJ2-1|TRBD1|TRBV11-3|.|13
TGTGCCAGCAGCTTACGCAGGGGGAATGAGCAGTTCTTC
CASSLRRGNEQFF
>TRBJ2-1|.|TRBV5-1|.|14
TGCGCCAGCACAGGGCAGGTCGGCTACAATGAGCAGTTCTTC
CASTGQVGYNEQFF
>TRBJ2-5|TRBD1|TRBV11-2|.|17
TGTGCCAGCAGCGGAATCCGACAGGGTATCGGGCAAGAGACCCAGTACTTC
CASSGIRQGIGQETQYF
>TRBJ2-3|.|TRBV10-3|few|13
TGTGCCATCAAATTGAGGGACGCAGATACGCAGTATTTT
CAIKLRDADTQYF
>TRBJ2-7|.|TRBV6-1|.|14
TGTGCCAGCAGTGAAGTAACAGGGACCCGCGAGCAGTACTTC
CASSEVTGTREQYF
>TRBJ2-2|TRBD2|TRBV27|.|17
TGTGCCGGACCCGGACTAGCGGGAGAGTTAGGCACCGGGGAGCTGTTTTTT
CAGPGLAGELGTGELFF
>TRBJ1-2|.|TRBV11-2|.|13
TGTGCCAGCAGCTTCCAAGGGTCCTATGGCTACACCTTC
CASSFQGSYGYTF
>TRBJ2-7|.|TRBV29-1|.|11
TGCAGCGTTGAACGTGGCTACGAGCAGTACTTC
CSVERGYEQYF
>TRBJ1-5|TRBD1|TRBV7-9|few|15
TGTGCCAGCAGCTCGGGACAGGGAAACAATCAGCCCCAGCATTTT
CASSSGQGNNQPQHF